This note documents a single T cell receptor beta chain sequence. The sample comes from a study of blood T cell repertoires in COVID-19. Whole-study context: The study drew acute and convalescent COVID-19 samples from the United States, Italy and Spain. Sample material is recorded as cDNA or gDNA derived from T cells, B-cell-depleted T cells, or PBMCs.

Original processing methods: Quantification of nucleated cells was approximated via reference gene primer amplification. Measured with immunoSEQ multiplex PCR; TCRdb has only the in-frame clones, and not every one. V and J calls and clone size follow that table, whereas D and trimming were derived from the DNA. The sample lists some 200,000 clones, about 85% occurring once. Sequenced: peripheral blood. This clonotype was sampled from an older woman with acute or convalescent COVID-19.

Here the CDR3 reads CASSLQGLASYNEQFF. The CDR3 DNA reads as TGCGCCAGCAGCTTGCAGGGACTAGCGAGTTACAATGAGCAGTTCTTC. The chain has TRBV5-1 and TRBJ2-1; the match to TRBD2 covers 10 bases. The CDR3 loop spans 16 amino acids. Germline assignment: CDR1 SGHRS and CDR2 YFSETQ. V was pared by 1 base and J by 4 bases, with 5 bases of the junction left unmatched.